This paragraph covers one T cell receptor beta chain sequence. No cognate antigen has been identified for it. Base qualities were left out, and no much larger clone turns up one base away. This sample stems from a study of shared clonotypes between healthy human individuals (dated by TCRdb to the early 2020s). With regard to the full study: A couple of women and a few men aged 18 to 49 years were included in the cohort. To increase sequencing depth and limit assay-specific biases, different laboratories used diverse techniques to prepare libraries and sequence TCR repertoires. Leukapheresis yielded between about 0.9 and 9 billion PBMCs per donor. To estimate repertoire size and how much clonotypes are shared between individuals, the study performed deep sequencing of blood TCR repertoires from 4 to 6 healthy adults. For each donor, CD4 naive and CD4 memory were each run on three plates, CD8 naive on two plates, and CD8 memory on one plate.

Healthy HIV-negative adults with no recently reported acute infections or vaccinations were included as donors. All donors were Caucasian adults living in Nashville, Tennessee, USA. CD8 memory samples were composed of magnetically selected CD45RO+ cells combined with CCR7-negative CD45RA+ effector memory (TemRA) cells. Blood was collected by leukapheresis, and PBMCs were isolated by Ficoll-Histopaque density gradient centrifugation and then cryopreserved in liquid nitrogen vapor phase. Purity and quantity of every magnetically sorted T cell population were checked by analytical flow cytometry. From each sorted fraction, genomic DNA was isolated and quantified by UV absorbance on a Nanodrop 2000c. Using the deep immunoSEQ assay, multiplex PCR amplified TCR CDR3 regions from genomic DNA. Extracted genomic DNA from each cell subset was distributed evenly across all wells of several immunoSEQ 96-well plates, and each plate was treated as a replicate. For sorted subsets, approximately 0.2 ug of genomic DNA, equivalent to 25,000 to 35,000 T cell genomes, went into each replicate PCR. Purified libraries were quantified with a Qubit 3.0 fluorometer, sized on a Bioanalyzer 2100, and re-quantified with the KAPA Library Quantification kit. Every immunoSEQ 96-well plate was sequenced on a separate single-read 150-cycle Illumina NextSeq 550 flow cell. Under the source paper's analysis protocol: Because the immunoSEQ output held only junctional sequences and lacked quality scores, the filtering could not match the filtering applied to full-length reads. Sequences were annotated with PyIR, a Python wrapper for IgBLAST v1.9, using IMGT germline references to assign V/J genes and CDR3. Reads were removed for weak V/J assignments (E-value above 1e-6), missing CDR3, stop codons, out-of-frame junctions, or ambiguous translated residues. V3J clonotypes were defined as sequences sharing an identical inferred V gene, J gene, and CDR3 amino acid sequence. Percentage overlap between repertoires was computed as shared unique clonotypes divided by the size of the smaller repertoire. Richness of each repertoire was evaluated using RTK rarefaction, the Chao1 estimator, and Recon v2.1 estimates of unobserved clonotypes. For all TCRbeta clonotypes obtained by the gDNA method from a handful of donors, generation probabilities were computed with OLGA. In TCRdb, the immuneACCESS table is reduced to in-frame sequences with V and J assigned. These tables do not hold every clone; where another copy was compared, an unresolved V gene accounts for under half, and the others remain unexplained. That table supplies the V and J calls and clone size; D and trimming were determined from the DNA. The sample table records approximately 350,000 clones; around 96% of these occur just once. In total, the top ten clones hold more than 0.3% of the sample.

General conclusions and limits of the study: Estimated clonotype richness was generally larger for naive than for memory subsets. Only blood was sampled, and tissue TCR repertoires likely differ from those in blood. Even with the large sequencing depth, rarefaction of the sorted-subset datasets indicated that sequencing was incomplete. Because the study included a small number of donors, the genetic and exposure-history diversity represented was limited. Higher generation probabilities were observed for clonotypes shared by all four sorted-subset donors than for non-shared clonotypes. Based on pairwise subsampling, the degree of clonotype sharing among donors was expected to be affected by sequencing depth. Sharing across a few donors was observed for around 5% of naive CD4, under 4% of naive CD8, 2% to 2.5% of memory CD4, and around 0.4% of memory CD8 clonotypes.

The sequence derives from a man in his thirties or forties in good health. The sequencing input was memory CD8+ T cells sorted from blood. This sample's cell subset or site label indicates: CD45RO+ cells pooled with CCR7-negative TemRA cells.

The bases read TGTGCCAGCGGGACAGGGGGCCCTGGTTTTTATCAGCCCCAGCATTTT. The resulting protein is CASGTGGPGFYQPQHF. Recombination connected TRBV28 to TRBJ1-5, and 12 bases in between align with TRBD1. Measured from the cysteine to the phenylalanine, the CDR3 is 16 residues long. Only the CDR3 part of the read is kept: 48 bases, read in frame from the first base. For this chain, trimming is 8 bases at the V end and 5 bases at the J end, and the number of junction bases without a gene match is 10. Sequences MDHEN (CDR1) and SYDVKM (CDR2) are obtained from the germline V gene.